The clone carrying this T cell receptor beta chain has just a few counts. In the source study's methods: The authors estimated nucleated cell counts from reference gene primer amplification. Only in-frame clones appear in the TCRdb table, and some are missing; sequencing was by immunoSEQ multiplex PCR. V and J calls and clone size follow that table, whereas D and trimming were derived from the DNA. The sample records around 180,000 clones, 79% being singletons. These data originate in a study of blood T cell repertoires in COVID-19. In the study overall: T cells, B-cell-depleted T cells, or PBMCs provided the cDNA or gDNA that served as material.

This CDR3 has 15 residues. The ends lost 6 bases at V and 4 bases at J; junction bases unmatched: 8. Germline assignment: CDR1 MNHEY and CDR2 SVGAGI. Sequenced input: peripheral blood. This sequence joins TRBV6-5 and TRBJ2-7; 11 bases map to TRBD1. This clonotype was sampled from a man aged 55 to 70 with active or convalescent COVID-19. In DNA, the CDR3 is TGTGCCAGCAGGAGCTCCGGGACAGGGGGTTACGAGCAGTACTTC. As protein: CASRSSGTGGYEQYF.